Below are 19 T cell receptor beta chains sequenced from a single sample in a study of cytotoxic CD8 clonotypes in ibrutinib-treated CLL. The protocol was immunoSEQ multiplex PCR, while the TCRdb copy is restricted to in-frame clones and leaves out a portion. The table shows approximately 120,000 clones, with about 53% occurring only once. Sequences were derived from PBMCs, sampled after 24 months of ibrutinib treatment. All receptors come from a human donor with chronic lymphocytic leukemia.

The chain links TRBV6-1 to TRBJ1-6; TRBD1 might be the D (5 bases). With 7 bases removed from V and 5 bases from J, the gap between germline ends came to 15 bases. The CDR3 totals 15 residues. Germline CDR1 is MNHNS and CDR2 is SASEGT. The CDR3 loop reads CASIPRDLNNSPLHF. The DNA for the CDR3 is TGTGCCAGCATTCCCCGGGACCTAAATAATTCACCCCTCCACTTT.

The chain combines TRBV30 with TRBJ1-5; D possibly corresponds to TRBD1 (5 bases). The V end was cut by 3 bases, the J end by 0 bases, with 9 bases between. The CDR3 runs 14 residues. Looked up from germline, CDR1 is GTSNPN and CDR2 is SVGIG (reference sequence). The CDR3 loop is CAWSSTVSNQPQHF. DNA for the CDR3: TGTGCCTGGAGCTCGACAGTTAGCAATCAGCCCCAGCATTTT.

The rearrangement uses TRBV28 and TRBJ1-2; no definite D call. The ends were cut back, 6 bases at V and 3 bases at J, with 11 bases in the middle. The CDR3 consists of 13 residues. Germline CDR1 and CDR2: MDHEN and SYDVKM. The CDR3 region is CASSENTDYGYTF. The CDR3 DNA is TGTGCCAGCAGCGAAAACACAGACTATGGCTACACCTTC.

This chain uses TRBV6-6 with TRBJ1-1; D unclear. Germline CDR1 reads MNHNY; CDR2 reads SVGAGI (reference sequence). Trimming left V 6 bases short and J 6 bases short, with 8 bases between. The CDR3 length is 11 residues. CDR3 bases: TGTGCCAGCAGCGCCGGATCTGAAGCTTTCTTT. Protein sequence: CASSAGSEAFF.

This clone has a handful of counts. This chain uses TRBV12-5 with TRBJ2-3, with D unclear. The CDR3 totals 12 residues. Germline loops: CDR1 LGHNT, CDR2 FRNRAP. Trimming took off 4 bases at V and 8 bases at J, with 10 bases between the two ends. The CDR3 DNA reads TGTGCTAGTGGTTCGACCTTGGGTACGCAGTATTTT. It codes for CASGSTLGTQYF.

This chain joins TRBV6-6 and TRBJ1-1, with D possibly TRBD1 on 5 matching bases. There are 12 residues in the CDR3. The V end lost 11 bases, the J end lost 1 base, and 11 bases lay between the germline ends. Germline lookup yields CDR1 MNHNY and CDR2 SVGAGI (reference sequence). This CDR3 reads CACHGTNTEAFF. CDR3 bases: TGTGCCTGTCACGGGACGAACACTGAAGCTTTCTTT.

The gene calls are TRBV29-1 and TRBJ2-3; no reliable D call. Trimming removed 0 bases at V and 0 bases at J, with 13 bases between. Looked up from germline, CDR1 is SQVTM and CDR2 is ANQGSEA. The CDR3 runs to 16 residues. This CDR3 is CSVEDRARASTDTQYF. CDR3 coding DNA: TGCAGCGTTGAAGATCGGGCTAGGGCTAGCACAGATACGCAGTATTTT.

The chain recombines TRBV9 with TRBJ1-1; D is unresolved. CDR3 length: 14 amino acids. Germline V gene sequence: CDR1 SGDLS, CDR2 YYNGEE. V was cut by 6 bases and J by 1 base, with 13 bases left in between. The CDR3 nucleotides are TGTGCCAGCACCCTTCGGTGGGAGAACACTGAAGCTTTCTTT. It translates to CASTLRWENTEAFF.

This clone was picked up a small number of times. The rearrangement joins TRBV7-2 to TRBJ2-5; D gene uncertain. V shed 5 bases and J shed 2 bases, with 12 bases lying between them. The germline V gene has CDR1 SGHTA and CDR2 FQGNSA. The CDR3 sequence is 14 residues long. CDR3 amino acids: CASSTHGKQETQYF. In DNA form, the CDR3 reads TGTGCCAGCAGCACCCATGGGAAACAAGAGACCCAGTACTTC.

The chain is built from TRBV30 and TRBJ1-1; 8 bases match TRBD1. V shed 0 bases and J 1 base; nucleotides not matched to a gene: 1. CDR1 is GTSNPN and CDR2 is SVGIG in the germline V gene (reference sequence). The CDR3 loop spans 14 amino acids. CDR3 nucleotides: TGTGCCTGGAGTGTAGGGACAGGGAACACTGAAGCTTTCTTT. As protein: CAWSVGTGNTEAFF. The complete variable domain, with remaining parts taken from reference TRBV30 and TRBJ1-1, reads SQTIHQWPATLVQPVGSPLSLECTVEGTSNPNLYWYRQAAGRGLQLLFYSVGIGQISSEVPQNLSASRPQDRQFILSSKKLLLSDSGFYLCAWSVGTGNTEAFFGQGTRLTVV.

The chain links TRBV30 to TRBJ2-2; 13 bases agree with TRBD2. Germline CDR1 and CDR2: GTSNPN and SVGIG (reference sequence). The ends lost 7 bases at V and 1 base at J; junction bases unmatched: 3. This CDR3 has 15 residues. The CDR3 nucleotides are TGTGCCTCGGGGACTAGCGGGAAGAACACCGGGGAGCTGTTTTTT. Translating gives CASGTSGKNTGELFF.

The chain recombines TRBV30 with TRBJ1-2; weak D call: TRBD1 (5 bases). With 2 bases removed from V and 2 bases from J, the gap between germline ends came to 15 bases. CDR3 size: 15 residues. Germline CDR1 is GTSNPN and CDR2 is SVGIG (reference sequence). In DNA, the CDR3 is TGTGCCTGGAGTCAGGGAGCGGACTCAAACTATGGCTACACCTTC. It is translated as CAWSQGADSNYGYTF.

The gene calls are TRBV19 and TRBJ1-2; 9 nucleotides match TRBD1. The CDR3 sequence is 14 residues long. Germline CDR1 reads LNHDA; CDR2 reads SQIVND (reference sequence). The J segment lost 7 bases and the V segment lost 7 bases, leaving 10 bases of the junction unmatched. CDR3 region: CASKPGQGRGGYTF. DNA for the CDR3: TGTGCCAGTAAACCGGGACAGGGTCGAGGTGGCTACACCTTC.

The gene calls are TRBV5-4 and TRBJ1-2, with D perhaps matching TRBD1 (6 bases). The germline V and J ends were trimmed by 4 bases and 5 bases, with 21 bases remaining between them. The germline gives CDR1 SGHNT, CDR2 YYREEE (reference sequence). This CDR3 is built from 16 residues. The CDR3 sequence: CASSRGTTQRGYGYTF. The CDR3 DNA reads as TGTGCCAGCAGCCGGGGGACAACTCAGAGAGGGTATGGCTACACCTTC.

This clone was counted only a few times. The rearrangement joins TRBV9 to TRBJ1-3; 9 nucleotides line up with TRBD1. Germline CDR1 and CDR2: SGDLS and YYNGEE. V lost 4 bases to trimming and J lost 4 bases; unmatched junction nucleotides: 6. The CDR3 sequence is 15 residues long. CDR3 sequence: CASSYGQGTGNTIYF. CDR3 nucleotides: TGTGCCAGCAGCTACGGACAGGGGACGGGAAACACCATATATTTT.

The rearrangement links TRBV7-2 to TRBJ2-7; 7 nucleotides match TRBD2. With 1 base clipped from V and 2 bases from J, the junction kept 2 bases outside the gene matches. Germline values: CDR1 SGHTA, CDR2 FQGNSA. CDR3 length equals 14 residues. CDR3 in DNA: TGTGCCAGCAGCTTAGGGCGGGGGACCTACGAGCAGTACTTC. Translation: CASSLGRGTYEQYF.

The chain has TRBV2 and TRBJ2-6; D is possibly TRBD1 (5 bases). This CDR3 is built from 16 residues. Germline CDR1 reads SNHLY; CDR2 reads FYNNEI. Trimming removed 6 bases from V and 2 bases from J, with 14 bases in between. The CDR3 sequence: CASRLDSSAGANVLTF. The CDR3 coding sequence is TGTGCCAGCAGACTCGACAGCTCAGCTGGGGCCAACGTCCTGACTTTC. Looking up the rest from reference TRBV2 and TRBJ2-6 gives the full variable domain: EPEVTQTPSHQVTQMGQEVILRCVPISNHLYFYWYRQILGQKVEFLVSFYNNEISEKSEIFDDQFSVERPDGSNFTLKIRSTKLEDSAMYFCASRLDSSAGANVLTFGAGSRLTVL.

The chain employs TRBV5-1 and TRBJ2-7, with D perhaps TRBD1 (6 bases). This CDR3 contains 15 residues. With 3 bases removed from V and 0 bases from J, the gap between germline ends came to 13 bases. Germline values: CDR1 SGHRS, CDR2 YFSETQ. In DNA form, the CDR3 reads TGCGCCAGCAGCTCGGGTCGGGACAACTCCTACGAGCAGTACTTC. Amino acids: CASSSGRDNSYEQYF.

The chain joins TRBV10-1 to TRBJ2-2; no clear D gene. CDR3 length equals 13 residues. Germline-derived CDR1 and CDR2 are WNHNN and SYGVQD (reference sequence). Between the trimmed V and J ends, which lost 3 bases and 4 bases, there was a span of 6 bases. The CDR3 nucleotides read TGCGCCAGCAGTGAACAGAGCACCGGGGAGCTGTTTTTT. It translates to CASSEQSTGELFF.